The 24 T cell receptor beta chains in this list originate from one sample, sequenced in a study of blood T cell repertoires in COVID-19. Sequencing used immunoSEQ multiplex PCR; TCRdb keeps in-frame clones, though not all of them. The sample lists roughly 72,000 clones, more than 75% occurring once. The sample taken for sequencing was peripheral blood. The receptors here all came from a human donor in a cohort sampled during active COVID-19.

The chain employs TRBV7-2 and TRBJ2-7; D perhaps matches TRBD1 (6 bases). There are 13 residues in the CDR3. With 5 bases removed from V and 2 bases from J, the gap between germline ends came to 10 bases. Germline values: CDR1 SGHTA, CDR2 FQGNSA. CDR3: CASSTRTAYEQYF. The CDR3 region has the DNA TGTGCCAGCAGCACCCGGACAGCCTACGAGCAGTACTTC.

The rearrangement links TRBV19 to TRBJ2-7; TRBD1 agrees at 7 bases. The CDR3 is made up of 14 amino acids. Trimming removed 5 bases from V and 3 bases from J; junction bases left unmatched: 7. The germline CDR1 and CDR2 sequences are LNHDA and SQIVND (reference sequence). Here the CDR3 reads CASSPRDRYYEQYF. CDR3 DNA sequence: TGTGCCAGTAGTCCCAGGGACAGATACTACGAGCAGTACTTC.

This clone was observed a few times. The chain is built from TRBV27 and TRBJ2-1, with 7 bases fitting TRBD1. V lost 6 bases and J lost 7; bases outside the gene matches: 6. This CDR3 has 13 residues. Per the germline V gene, CDR1 is MNHEY and CDR2 is SMNVEV (reference sequence). The CDR3 protein is CASRVQGRNEQFF. The DNA of the CDR3 is TGTGCCAGCAGGGTACAGGGGAGAAATGAGCAGTTCTTC.

The chain employs TRBV6-6 and TRBJ1-1, with D possibly matching TRBD1 (5 bases). Germline loops: CDR1 MNHNY, CDR2 SVGAGI (reference sequence). The CDR3 runs to 16 residues. V was shortened by 5 bases and J by 0 bases, with 16 bases between the two germline ends. DNA for the CDR3: TGTGCCAGCAGTCCGGGGGTTGCAGACATGAACACTGAAGCTTTCTTT. Its protein product is CASSPGVADMNTEAFF.

V usage is TRBV28 and J usage is TRBJ1-2; D might be TRBD1 (6 bases). V gave up 6 bases and J gave up 4 bases, with 12 bases separating them. The germline gives CDR1 MDHEN, CDR2 SYDVKM. The CDR3 is 13 residues long. Here the CDR3 DNA reads TGTGCCAGCAGCACAGGGACCGCCTATGGCTACACCTTC. The encoded protein is CASSTGTAYGYTF.

This clone came up once. The CDR3 is CASRGGESGANVLTF. DNA of the CDR3: TGTGCCAGTAGAGGGGGAGAATCTGGGGCCAACGTCCTGACTTTC. The chain carries TRBV19 and TRBJ2-6; tentative D call: TRBD1 (6 bases). The CDR3 runs to 15 residues. The V and J ends lost 6 bases and 1 base respectively, with 10 bases between them. Germline CDR1 and CDR2: LNHDA and SQIVND (reference sequence).

This clone has just one count. This sequence joins TRBV11-1 and TRBJ2-1, with 8 bases fitting TRBD2. CDR1 and CDR2 (germline): SGHAT, FQDESV (reference sequence). The junction had 13 bases not matched to a gene; V was cut back by 4 bases and J by 14 bases. This CDR3 is built from 14 residues. The CDR3 loop reads CASSSGREVGLKFF. CDR3 DNA sequence: TGTGCCAGCAGCTCAGGGCGGGAGGTCGGTTTGAAGTTCTTC.

This rearrangement joins TRBV7-2 to TRBJ1-5; 7 nucleotides match TRBD1. J lost 6 bases, V lost 3 bases, and 8 bases had no gene match. This CDR3 has 15 residues. Germline V gene sequence: CDR1 SGHTA, CDR2 FQGNSA. The CDR3 loop reads CASSFTGTAIQPQHF. CDR3 nucleotides: TGTGCCAGCAGCTTCACCGGGACAGCAATTCAGCCCCAGCATTTT.

V is TRBV14 and J is TRBJ2-7, with 10 bases that match TRBD1. The CDR3 has 15 residues. The V gene's germline CDR1 is SGHDN and CDR2 FVKESK. Trimming at V came to 4 bases and at J to 2 bases, leaving 5 bases not matched to a gene. Here the CDR3 DNA reads TGTGCCAGCAGCCGTGACGGACAGGGGGCCTACGAGCAGTACTTC. Its translation is CASSRDGQGAYEQYF.

The rearrangement uses TRBV12-3 or TRBV12-4 and TRBJ2-1; D gene unclear. The CDR3 spans 13 residues. Trimming left V 6 bases short and J 7 bases short, with 13 bases between. The chain's CDR3 is CASRSRSWNEQFF. Here the CDR3 DNA reads TGTGCCAGCAGGTCCCGGTCGTGGAATGAGCAGTTCTTC.

The genes are TRBV6-5 and TRBJ1-5, with 7 nucleotides matching TRBD1. The junction had 7 bases not matched to a gene; V was cut back by 7 bases and J by 7 bases. Germline V gene sequence: CDR1 MNHEY, CDR2 SVGAGI. There are 13 residues in the CDR3. The CDR3: CASNLDRVQPQHF. CDR3 sequence (DNA): TGTGCCAGCAACCTAGACAGGGTCCAGCCCCAGCATTTT.

The genes are TRBV29-1 and TRBJ1-4; D possibly corresponds to TRBD1 (6 bases). V lost 4 bases, J lost 4 bases, and 10 bases lay in between. Per the germline V gene, CDR1 is SQVTM and CDR2 is ANQGSEA. The CDR3 is 13 amino acids. The CDR3, as DNA: TGCAGCGTTGCTGTCAGGGGTAATGAAAAACTGTTTTTT. Amino acid sequence: CSVAVRGNEKLFF. Full variable domain (outside the CDR3, taken from reference TRBV29-1 and TRBJ1-4): SAVISQKPSRDICQRGTSLTIQCQVDSQVTMMFWYRQQPGQSLTLIATANQGSEATYESGFVIDKFPISRPNLTFSTLTVSNMSPEDSSIYLCSVAVRGNEKLFFGSGTQLSVL.

This chain connects TRBV9 to TRBJ2-1; D is perhaps TRBD1 (6 bases). Germline CDR1 SGDLS, CDR2 YYNGEE. The V end was cut by 5 bases, the J end by 6 bases, with 18 bases between. The CDR3 runs to 15 residues. The DNA for the CDR3 is TGTGCCAGCAGTCCTGAGGTCTTACAGGGCAATGAGCAGTTCTTC. Translated: CASSPEVLQGNEQFF.

The count of this clone is one. This rearrangement joins TRBV27 to TRBJ1-2, with 8 bases fitting TRBD1. There are 20 residues in the CDR3. Germline CDR1 MNHEY, CDR2 SMNVEV (reference sequence). V gave up 4 bases and J gave up 8 bases; unmatched junction bases: 27. CDR3 loop: CASSSTLQIASTRTGNGYTF. CDR3 coding DNA: TGTGCCAGCAGTTCTACCCTCCAGATTGCCTCAACAAGGACAGGGAACGGCTACACCTTC.

The CDR3: CASSRGLNSPLHF. For the CDR3, the DNA is TGTGCCAGCAGCAGGGGGCTCAATTCACCCCTCCACTTT. The genes are TRBV3-1 (or the pseudogene TRBV3-2) and TRBJ1-6, with TRBD1 matching 7 bases. The CDR3 totals 13 residues. Germline V gene sequence: CDR1 LGHDT, CDR2 YNNKEL (reference sequence). Trimming removed 5 bases from V and 7 bases from J; junction bases left unmatched: 2.

This clone was recorded a few times. The chain employs TRBV19 and TRBJ1-2, with D possibly matching TRBD1 (6 bases). The ends were cut back, 4 bases at V and 1 base at J, with 13 bases in the middle. The CDR3 has 15 amino acids. Germline V gene lookup returns CDR1 LNHDA and CDR2 SQIVND (reference sequence). The CDR3 region has the DNA TGTGCCAGTAGTACGGGCAGGGGTTATAACTATGGCTACACCTTC. This gives the protein CASSTGRGYNYGYTF.

The V gene is TRBV2, the J gene TRBJ2-2; 10 nucleotides align to TRBD2. The CDR3 has 15 amino acids. The ends lost 4 bases at V and 5 bases at J; junction bases unmatched: 4. CDR1 and CDR2 from the germline V gene are SNHLY and FYNNEI. The chain's CDR3 is CASSVGTSETGELFF. CDR3 DNA sequence: TGTGCCAGCAGTGTGGGGACTAGCGAAACCGGGGAGCTGTTTTTT.

J is TRBJ2-3 and V is TRBV30; D is possibly TRBD2 (6 bases). The germline V and J ends were trimmed by 3 bases and 2 bases, with 15 bases remaining between them. This CDR3 spans 15 amino acids. CDR1 is GTSNPN, CDR2 SVGIG, per germline (reference sequence). The chain's CDR3 is CAWSRLAVFTDTQYF. The CDR3 region has the DNA TGTGCCTGGAGCCGGTTAGCGGTTTTCACAGATACGCAGTATTTT.

The chain recombines TRBV6-1 with TRBJ1-5, with 8 bases lining up with TRBD1. Germline V gives CDR1 MNHNS, CDR2 SASEGT. V gave up 4 bases and J gave up 2 bases; unmatched junction bases: 7. CDR3 size: 16 residues. In nucleotides, the CDR3 is TGTGCCAGCAGTGTCTCGGACAGGGCGGGCAATCAGCCCCAGCATTTT. It is translated as CASSVSDRAGNQPQHF.

The chain couples TRBV6-2 or TRBV6-3 to TRBJ2-1; 12 bases map to TRBD2. The junction had 6 bases not matched to a gene; V was cut back by 5 bases and J by 4 bases. The CDR3 length is 16 residues. The germline V gene has CDR1 MNHEY and CDR2 SVGEGT. The CDR3 nucleotides are TGTGCCAGCAGTACACTAGCGGGGGGAAGGTACAATGAGCAGTTCTTC. As protein: CASSTLAGGRYNEQFF.

CDR3 residues: CASSADRLTNEKLFF. CDR3 in DNA: TGTGCCAGCAGTGCGGACAGGCTGACTAATGAAAAACTGTTTTTT. The chain uses TRBV2 and TRBJ1-4; 7 bases line up with TRBD1. Per germline, CDR1 SNHLY and CDR2 FYNNEI. The ends lost 4 bases at V and 2 bases at J; junction bases unmatched: 4. The length of the CDR3 is 15 residues.

The rearrangement links TRBV25-1 to TRBJ2-6; the match to TRBD1 covers 7 bases. Germline loops: CDR1 MGHDK, CDR2 SYGVNS. The CDR3 loop spans 17 amino acids. After removal of 6 bases from V and 0 bases from J, the junction contained 8 bases not matched to a gene. The CDR3 nucleotides are TGTGCCAGCAGCCGGACAGGATCCTCCTCTGGGGCCAACGTCCTGACTTTC. Its translation is CASSRTGSSSGANVLTF. The full variable domain, in which reference TRBV25-1 and TRBJ2-6 provide the parts outside the CDR3, is EADIYQTPRYLVIGTGKKITLECSQTMGHDKMYWYQQDPGMELHLIHYSYGVNSTEKGDLSSESTVSRIRTEHFPLTLESARPSHTSQYLCASSRTGSSSGANVLTFGAGSRLTVL.

This sequence joins TRBV5-1 and TRBJ1-2; D unclear. V was trimmed by 1 base and J by 4 bases, leaving 8 bases between them. The CDR3 length is 13 residues. From germline, CDR1 is SGHRS and CDR2 YFSETQ. The CDR3 is CASSLYYSYGYTF. The DNA of the CDR3 is TGCGCCAGCAGCTTGTATTACAGCTATGGCTACACCTTC.

The V gene is TRBV5-1, the J gene TRBJ1-1; D ambiguous. Trimming took off 0 bases at V and 1 base at J, with 7 bases between the two ends. CDR1 and CDR2 from the germline V gene are SGHRS and YFSETQ. The CDR3 sequence is 14 residues long. The CDR3 sequence is CASSLVSRNTEAFF. CDR3 in DNA: TGCGCCAGCAGCTTGGTGTCGCGGAACACTGAAGCTTTCTTT.